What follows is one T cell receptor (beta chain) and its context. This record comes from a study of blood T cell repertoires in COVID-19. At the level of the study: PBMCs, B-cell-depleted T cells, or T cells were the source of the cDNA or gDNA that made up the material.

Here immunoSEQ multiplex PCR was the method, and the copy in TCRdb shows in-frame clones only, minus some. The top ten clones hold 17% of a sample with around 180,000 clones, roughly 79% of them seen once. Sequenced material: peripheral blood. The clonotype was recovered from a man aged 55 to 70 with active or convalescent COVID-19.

The CDR3 here is CASTLGAGPDTQYF. CDR3 DNA: TGTGCCAGCACCCTAGGGGCGGGACCAGATACGCAGTATTTT. The chain recombines TRBV7-2 with TRBJ2-3; possibly TRBD2 for D (6 bases). The CDR3 is 14 amino acids. Trimming stripped 7 bases from V and 4 bases from J, with 15 bases between. From germline, CDR1 is SGHTA and CDR2 FQGNSA. The whole variable domain, remainder taken from reference TRBV7-2 and TRBJ2-3, is GAGVSQSPSNKVTEKGKDVELRCDPISGHTALYWYRQSLGQGLEFLIYFQGNSAPDKSGLPSDRFSAERTGGSVSTLTIQRTQQEDSAVYLCASTLGAGPDTQYFGPGTRLTVL.